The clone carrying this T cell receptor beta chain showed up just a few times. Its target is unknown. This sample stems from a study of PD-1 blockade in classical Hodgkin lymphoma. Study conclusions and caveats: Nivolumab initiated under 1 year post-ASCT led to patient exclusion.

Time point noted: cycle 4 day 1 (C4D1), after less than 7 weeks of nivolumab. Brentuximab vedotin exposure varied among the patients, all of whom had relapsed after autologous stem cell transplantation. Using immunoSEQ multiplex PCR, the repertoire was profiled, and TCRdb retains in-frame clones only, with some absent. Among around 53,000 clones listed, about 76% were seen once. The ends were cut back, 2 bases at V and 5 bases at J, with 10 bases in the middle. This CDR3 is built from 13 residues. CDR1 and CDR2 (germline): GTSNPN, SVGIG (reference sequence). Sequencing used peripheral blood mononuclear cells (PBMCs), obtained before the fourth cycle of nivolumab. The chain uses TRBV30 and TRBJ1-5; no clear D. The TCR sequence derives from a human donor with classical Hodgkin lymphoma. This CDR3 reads CAWSLTAYQPQHF. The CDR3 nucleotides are TGTGCCTGGAGTCTTACGGCCTATCAGCCCCAGCATTTT. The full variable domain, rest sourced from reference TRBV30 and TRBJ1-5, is SQTIHQWPATLVQPVGSPLSLECTVEGTSNPNLYWYRQAAGRGLQLLFYSVGIGQISSEVPQNLSASRPQDRQFILSSKKLLLSDSGFYLCAWSLTAYQPQHFGDGTRLSIL.